These 26 T cell receptor beta chains were sequenced from one sample in a study of blood T cells in healthy people across ages. A J-beta primer mix and a sample-barcoded 5' primer were used in a second PCR of roughly 6 to 12 cycles. TCRdb independently ran MiXCR on the 5' RACE reads; one entry per CDR3 protein. In the table there are about 680,000 distinct CDR3 sequences, around 45% of which are singletons. Sequenced input: blood. The receptors shown here come from a woman aged 60-75 years in good health.

This rearrangement joins TRBV27 to TRBJ2-5, with 7 positions matching TRBD2. Germline lookup yields CDR1 MNHEY and CDR2 SMNVEV (reference sequence). V trimming: 5 bases; J trimming: 11 bases; junction bases outside the gene matches: 17. The CDR3 sequence is 15 residues long. The CDR3 DNA follows: TGTGCCAGCAGTCCCATCCGGGAGGCCCTCAATGAGCAGTACTTC. Translated: CASSPIREALNEQYF.

The CDR3 loop is CASSTHAWTRNYGYTF. The CDR3 DNA is TGTGCCAGCAGTACCCATGCCTGGACCAGGAACTATGGCTACACCTTC. This chain connects TRBV28 to TRBJ1-2; D gene ambiguous. Per the germline V gene, CDR1 is MDHEN and CDR2 is SYDVKM. The germline V and J ends were trimmed by 5 bases and 2 bases, with 18 bases remaining between them. This CDR3 is 16 amino acids long.

The DNA of the CDR3 is TGTGCCAGCAGTTTGACAATCAACACTGAAGCTTTCTTT. This codes for CASSLTINTEAFF. The chain has TRBV12-3 or TRBV12-4 and TRBJ1-1; D ambiguous. CDR3 length equals 13 residues. V was shortened by 3 bases and J by 2 bases, with 7 bases between the two germline ends.

This clonotype was recorded many times. V gene TRBV3-1 combines with J gene TRBJ2-7; 12 bases fit TRBD2. V dropped 4 bases and J dropped 2; count of bases not matched to a gene: 6. CDR1 is LGHDT, CDR2 YNNKEL, per germline (reference sequence). There are 16 residues in the CDR3. This chain's CDR3 is CASSLRLAGEPYEQYF. CDR3 coding DNA: TGTGCCAGCAGCCTCAGACTAGCGGGAGAACCCTACGAGCAGTACTTC.

This rearrangement joins TRBV6-1 to TRBJ2-5, with 7 nucleotides matching TRBD2. CDR1 MNHNS and CDR2 SASEGT come from the germline V gene. The CDR3 has 17 amino acids. V trimming: 5 bases; J trimming: 5 bases; junction bases outside the gene matches: 17. The CDR3 region has the DNA TGTGCCAGCAGTCCATATAGGGGCGCGCGGGGGATGGAGACCCAGTACTTC. Protein product: CASSPYRGARGMETQYF.

This clonotype was counted a few times. The chain has TRBV13 and TRBJ2-1; D may be TRBD1 (7 bases). CDR1 PRHDT and CDR2 FYEKMQ come from the germline V gene (reference sequence). The length of the CDR3 is 15 residues. V was cut by 6 bases and J by 1 base, with 13 bases left in between. CDR3 loop: CASRAGQPSYNEQFF. The CDR3 coding sequence is TGTGCCAGCAGGGCGGGACAGCCGTCCTACAATGAGCAGTTCTTC.

The genes are TRBV7-2 and TRBJ2-3; no definite D call. Trimming left V 7 bases short and J 5 bases short, with 10 bases between. CDR3 length: 12 residues. Germline V gene data show CDR1 as SGHTA and CDR2 as FQGNSA. This CDR3 is CASTPRRDTQYF. The CDR3 coding sequence is TGTGCCAGCACCCCCAGGCGAGATACGCAGTATTTT.

The chain joins TRBV5-1 to TRBJ2-1, with D perhaps assigned TRBD1 or TRBD2 (5 bases each). This CDR3 is 13 amino acids long. CDR1 SGHRS and CDR2 YFSETQ come from the germline V gene. The V and J ends lost 5 bases and 9 bases respectively, with 15 bases between them. The CDR3 bases are TGCGCCAGCAGGAGCTTAACGGGGCTTGAGCAGTTCTTC. Its translation: CASRSLTGLEQFF.

This clonotype was seen a handful of times. The gene calls are TRBV20-1 and TRBJ2-7; the match to TRBD1 covers 9 bases. Per the germline V gene, CDR1 is DFQATT and CDR2 is SNEGSKA (reference sequence). J gave up 1 base and V 0 bases, and 13 bases lay outside the gene matches. The CDR3 has 18 residues. CDR3 amino acids: CSARDSGWLTGGSYEQYF. In DNA, the CDR3 is TGCAGTGCTAGAGATTCGGGTTGGCTGACAGGGGGATCCTACGAGCAGTACTTC.

This clonotype was observed a few times. This chain links TRBV29-1 with TRBJ2-7; D ambiguous. Trimming pared 2 bases from V and 7 bases from J, leaving 12 bases between. Germline V gives CDR1 SQVTM, CDR2 ANQGSEA. The CDR3 contains 12 residues. CDR3: CSVELRPREQYF. The CDR3 region has the DNA TGCAGCGTTGAACTGAGGCCTCGGGAGCAGTACTTC.

This clonotype was picked up a small number of times. V is TRBV5-1 and J is TRBJ1-4, with 10 bases identical to TRBD1. There are 15 residues in the CDR3. Trimming at V came to 2 bases and at J to 8 bases, leaving 6 bases not matched to a gene. Looked up from germline, CDR1 is SGHRS and CDR2 is YFSETQ. Written as DNA, the CDR3 is TGCGCCAGCAGCTTAGCCGGGACAGGGGACGAAAAACTGTTTTTT. Translating it yields CASSLAGTGDEKLFF.

The V gene is TRBV4-3, the J gene TRBJ1-6; D is unresolved. V was pared by 0 bases and J by 7 bases, with 10 bases between. CDR3 length equals 15 residues. The germline V gene encodes CDR1 LGHNA and CDR2 YSLEER. Written as DNA, the CDR3 is TGCGCCAGCAGCCAAGATCGGGTCTTCAATTCACCCCTCCACTTT. Amino acid sequence: CASSQDRVFNSPLHF.

The chain has TRBV6-1 and TRBJ1-2, with D unclear. Trimming cost V 2 bases and J 4 bases, with 8 bases left between them. This CDR3 is 13 amino acids long. CDR1 is MNHNS, CDR2 SASEGT, per germline. This chain's CDR3 is CASSETKIYGYTF. The CDR3 region has the DNA TGTGCCAGCAGTGAAACAAAGATCTATGGCTACACCTTC.

The chain has TRBV7-2 and TRBJ1-2; TRBD1 matches 7 bases. Trimming at V came to 5 bases and at J to 4 bases, leaving 7 bases not matched to a gene. Germline lookup yields CDR1 SGHTA and CDR2 FQGNSA. The CDR3 covers 14 residues. This CDR3 is CASSPTGQLYGYTF. CDR3 nucleotide sequence: TGTGCCAGCAGCCCGACAGGGCAGCTCTATGGCTACACCTTC.

This chain uses TRBV7-9 with TRBJ2-3, with D possibly TRBD2 on 5 matching bases. The V gene lost 5 bases and the J gene lost 1 base, with 16 bases spanning the gap. CDR3 length: 16 amino acids. The V gene's germline CDR1 is SEHNR and CDR2 FQNEAQ (reference sequence). CDR3 nucleotide sequence: TGTGCCAGCAGCCAAGGTAGAGGAGGTGGCACAGATACGCAGTATTTT. Translated: CASSQGRGGGTDTQYF.

Only one count was recorded for this clonotype. The chain joins TRBV20-1 to TRBJ2-1; TRBD1 agrees at 11 bases. The J segment lost 5 bases and the V segment lost 3 bases, leaving 9 bases of the junction unmatched. CDR1 and CDR2 (germline): DFQATT, SNEGSKA (reference sequence). The CDR3 loop spans 16 amino acids. CDR3 nucleotide sequence: TGCAGTGCTAGTTACCCCCGGGACAGGGGGAACAATGAGCAGTTCTTC. This gives the protein CSASYPRDRGNNEQFF.

This clonotype was observed a few times. The V gene is TRBV28, the J gene TRBJ2-3; tentative D call: TRBD1 (5 bases). CDR1 is MDHEN and CDR2 is SYDVKM in the germline V gene. The CDR3 runs 15 residues. The V gene lost 6 bases and the J gene lost 6 bases, with 19 bases spanning the gap. CDR3 DNA: TGTGCCAGCAGGGCCAGGACATCGTATTGGGATACGCAGTATTTT. It is translated as CASRARTSYWDTQYF.

In its sample, this clonotype was seen a few times. The chain employs TRBV15 and TRBJ2-7; 8 bases line up with TRBD1. This CDR3 is built from 15 residues. J was trimmed by 2 bases and V by 2 bases; bases with no gene match: 5. Germline values: CDR1 LNHNV, CDR2 YYDKDF (reference sequence). CDR3 loop: CATSRSPGQAYEQYF. DNA for the CDR3: TGTGCCACCAGCAGATCACCGGGACAGGCCTACGAGCAGTACTTC.

The rearrangement joins TRBV4-2 to TRBJ2-3; 7 nucleotides align to TRBD2. The V and J ends lost 4 bases and 9 bases, in that order; junction bases with no gene match: 7. The CDR3 covers 13 residues. Germline V gives CDR1 LGHNA, CDR2 YNFKEQ. The CDR3 region is CASSLGTTATQYF. The CDR3, as DNA: TGTGCCAGCAGCCTTGGGACTACAGCAACGCAGTATTTT.

This rearrangement joins TRBV4-3 to TRBJ2-1; TRBD2 agrees at 11 bases. Germline CDR1 and CDR2: LGHNA and YSLEER. Trimming removed 3 bases from V and 7 bases from J; junction bases left unmatched: 5. This CDR3 contains 15 residues. The CDR3 sequence is CASSQYTSGRNEQFF. CDR3 DNA sequence: TGCGCCAGCAGCCAGTATACTAGCGGGAGAAATGAGCAGTTCTTC.

This sequence joins TRBV2 and TRBJ2-1; D is unresolved. Germline lookup yields CDR1 SNHLY and CDR2 FYNNEI. The CDR3 spans 15 residues. V dropped 2 bases and J dropped 2 bases, with 10 bases sitting between them. The DNA for the CDR3 is TGTGCCAGCAGTGAAAGAATAGCAGCCTACAATGAGCAGTTCTTC. This sequence encodes CASSERIAAYNEQFF.

The chain joins TRBV11-2 to TRBJ2-5; 7 bases map to TRBD2. From germline, CDR1 is SGHAT and CDR2 FQNNGV. This CDR3 contains 13 residues. J was trimmed by 4 bases and V by 5 bases; bases with no gene match: 4. CDR3 loop: CASSTGRSETQYF. DNA for the CDR3: TGTGCCAGCAGCACCGGGAGGTCAGAGACCCAGTACTTC.

The chain links TRBV28 to TRBJ2-1; no clear D. V lost 2 bases, J lost 5 bases, and 13 bases lay in between. Germline CDR1 reads MDHEN; CDR2 reads SYDVKM. There are 15 residues in the CDR3. The CDR3 loop is CASSLGRALHNEQFF. The CDR3 nucleotides read TGTGCCAGCAGTTTAGGGCGAGCGCTCCACAATGAGCAGTTCTTC.

This chain links TRBV7-2 with TRBJ2-7, with D perhaps matching TRBD1 (5 bases). The CDR3 length is 13 residues. Trimming pared 8 bases from V and 0 bases from J, leaving 11 bases between. The V gene's germline CDR1 is SGHTA and CDR2 FQGNSA. The CDR3 DNA sequence: TGTGCCAGCCGACAGCCCAGCTCCTACGAGCAGTACTTC. The encoded protein is CASRQPSSYEQYF.

The genes are TRBV4-2 and TRBJ1-5; no definite D call. The germline CDR1 and CDR2 sequences are LGHNA and YNFKEQ. Trimming pared 1 base from V and 0 bases from J, leaving 7 bases between. The CDR3 contains 15 residues. CDR3 DNA sequence: TGTGCCAGCAGCCAAGGGTTGGGTAGCAATCAGCCCCAGCATTTT. Translation: CASSQGLGSNQPQHF.

V gene TRBV20-1 combines with J gene TRBJ1-4, with unresolved D. Germline CDR1 DFQATT, CDR2 SNEGSKA (reference sequence). The CDR3 spans 11 residues. CDR3 sequence (DNA): TGCAGCGCGATTAAGAGTGAAAAACTGTTTTTT. Protein product: CSAIKSEKLFF.